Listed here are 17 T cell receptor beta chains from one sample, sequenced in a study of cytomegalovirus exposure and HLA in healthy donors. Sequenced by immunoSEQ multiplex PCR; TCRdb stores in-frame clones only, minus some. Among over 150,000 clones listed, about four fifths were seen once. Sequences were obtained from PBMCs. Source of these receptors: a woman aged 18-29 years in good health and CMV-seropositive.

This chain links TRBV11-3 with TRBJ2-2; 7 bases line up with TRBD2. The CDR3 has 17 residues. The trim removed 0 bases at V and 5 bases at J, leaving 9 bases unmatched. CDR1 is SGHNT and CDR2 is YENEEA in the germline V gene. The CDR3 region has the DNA TGTGCCAGCAGCTTAGATCGGGGGACTACTAGGACCGGGGAGCTGTTTTTT. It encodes CASSLDRGTTRTGELFF.

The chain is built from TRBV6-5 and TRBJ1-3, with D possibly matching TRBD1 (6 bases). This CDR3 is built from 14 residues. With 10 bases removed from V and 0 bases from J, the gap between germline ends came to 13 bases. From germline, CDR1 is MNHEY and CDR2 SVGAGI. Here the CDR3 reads CATYATGSGNTIYF. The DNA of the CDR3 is TGTGCCACCTACGCGACAGGCTCTGGAAACACCATATATTTT.

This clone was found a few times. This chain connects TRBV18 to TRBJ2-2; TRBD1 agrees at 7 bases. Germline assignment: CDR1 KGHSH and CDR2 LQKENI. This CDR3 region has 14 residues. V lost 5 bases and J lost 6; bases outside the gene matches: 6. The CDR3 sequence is CASSTDRASGELFF. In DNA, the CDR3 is TGTGCCAGCTCAACCGACAGGGCCTCCGGGGAGCTGTTTTTT. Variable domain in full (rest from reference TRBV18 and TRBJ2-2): NAGVMQNPRHLVRRRGQEARLRCSPMKGHSHVYWYRQLPEEGLKFMVYLQKENIIDESGMPKERFSAEFPKEGPSILRIQQVVRGDSAAYFCASSTDRASGELFFGEGSRLTVL.

The CDR3 spells CASSLDSARSSPLHF. CDR3 nucleotides: TGTGCCAGCAGCCTGGATTCGGCGAGGAGTTCACCCCTCCACTTT. The chain carries TRBV5-4 and TRBJ1-6; no definite D call. The germline V and J ends were trimmed by 4 bases and 9 bases, with 17 bases remaining between them. This CDR3 spans 15 amino acids. The germline V gene has CDR1 SGHNT and CDR2 YYREEE (reference sequence).

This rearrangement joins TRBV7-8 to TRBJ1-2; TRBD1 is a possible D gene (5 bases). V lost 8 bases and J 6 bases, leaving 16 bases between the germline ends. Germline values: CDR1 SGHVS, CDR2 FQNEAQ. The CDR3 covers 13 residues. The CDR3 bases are TGTGCCAGCCGTCTTTGGGAGGGGAATGGCTACACCTTC. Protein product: CASRLWEGNGYTF.

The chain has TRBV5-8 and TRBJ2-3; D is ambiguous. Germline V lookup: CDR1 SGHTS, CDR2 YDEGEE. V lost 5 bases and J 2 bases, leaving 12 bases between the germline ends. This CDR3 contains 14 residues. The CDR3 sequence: CASSLGRATDTQYF. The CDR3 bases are TGTGCCAGCAGTCTAGGCAGAGCCACAGATACGCAGTATTTT.

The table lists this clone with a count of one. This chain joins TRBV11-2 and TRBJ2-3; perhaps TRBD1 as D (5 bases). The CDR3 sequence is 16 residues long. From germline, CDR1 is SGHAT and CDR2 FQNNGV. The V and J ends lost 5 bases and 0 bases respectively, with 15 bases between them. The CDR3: CASSPIETVSTDTQYF. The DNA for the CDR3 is TGTGCCAGCAGCCCCATAGAGACAGTTAGCACAGATACGCAGTATTTT.

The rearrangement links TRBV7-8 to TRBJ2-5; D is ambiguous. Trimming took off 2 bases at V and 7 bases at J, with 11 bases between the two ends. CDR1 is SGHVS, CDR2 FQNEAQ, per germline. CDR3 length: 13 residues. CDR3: CASSLSQPRTQYF. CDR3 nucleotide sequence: TGTGCCAGCAGCTTAAGTCAGCCTAGGACCCAGTACTTC.

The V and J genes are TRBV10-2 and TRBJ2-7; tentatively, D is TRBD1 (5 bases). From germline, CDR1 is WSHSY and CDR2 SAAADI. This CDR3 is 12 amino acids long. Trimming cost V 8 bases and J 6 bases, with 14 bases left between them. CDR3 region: CASRAGLGEQYF. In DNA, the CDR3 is TGCGCCAGCCGAGCAGGGCTCGGCGAGCAGTACTTC.

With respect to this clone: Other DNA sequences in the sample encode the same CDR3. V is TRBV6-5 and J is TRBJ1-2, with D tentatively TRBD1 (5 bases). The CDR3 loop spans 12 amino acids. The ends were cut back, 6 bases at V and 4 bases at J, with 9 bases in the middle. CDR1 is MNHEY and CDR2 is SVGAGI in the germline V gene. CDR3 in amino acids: CASSPGGYGYTF. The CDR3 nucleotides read TGTGCCAGCAGCCCCGGGGGCTATGGCTACACCTTC.

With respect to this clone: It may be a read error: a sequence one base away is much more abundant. Written as DNA, the CDR3 is TGTGCCAGCAGCCCACAGGGGAACACTGAAGCTTTCTTT. Its protein is CASSPQGNTEAFF. The chain links TRBV11-2 to TRBJ1-1, with a possible D match to TRBD1 (6 bases). V lost 5 bases to trimming and J lost 1 base, with 8 bases between them. The CDR3 spans 13 residues. Germline V gives CDR1 SGHAT, CDR2 FQNNGV.

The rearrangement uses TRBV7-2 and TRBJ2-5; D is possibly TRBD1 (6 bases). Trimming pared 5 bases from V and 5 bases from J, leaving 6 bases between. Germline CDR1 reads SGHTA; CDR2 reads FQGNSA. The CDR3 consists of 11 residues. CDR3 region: CASSTGETQYF. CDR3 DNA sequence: TGTGCCAGCAGCACAGGGGAGACCCAGTACTTC.

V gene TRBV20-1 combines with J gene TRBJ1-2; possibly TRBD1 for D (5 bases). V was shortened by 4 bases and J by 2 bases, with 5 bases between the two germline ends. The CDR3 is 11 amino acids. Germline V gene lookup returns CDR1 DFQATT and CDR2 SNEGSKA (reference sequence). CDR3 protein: CSATGNYGYTF. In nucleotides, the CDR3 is TGCAGTGCTACAGGGAACTATGGCTACACCTTC.

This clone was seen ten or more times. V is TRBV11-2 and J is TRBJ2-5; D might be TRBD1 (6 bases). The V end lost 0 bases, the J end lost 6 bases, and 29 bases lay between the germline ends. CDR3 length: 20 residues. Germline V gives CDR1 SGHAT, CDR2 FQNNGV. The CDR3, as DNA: TGTGCCAGCAGCTTAGATCACCTCTCAGGCCAGACGACAAGGGGGAAGACCCAGTACTTC. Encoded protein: CASSLDHLSGQTTRGKTQYF. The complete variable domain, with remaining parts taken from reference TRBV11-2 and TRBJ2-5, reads EAGVAQSPRYKIIEKRQSVAFWCNPISGHATLYWYQQILGQGPKLLIQFQNNGVVDDSQLPKDRFSAERLKGVDSTLKIQPAKLEDSAVYLCASSLDHLSGQTTRGKTQYFGPGTRLLVL.

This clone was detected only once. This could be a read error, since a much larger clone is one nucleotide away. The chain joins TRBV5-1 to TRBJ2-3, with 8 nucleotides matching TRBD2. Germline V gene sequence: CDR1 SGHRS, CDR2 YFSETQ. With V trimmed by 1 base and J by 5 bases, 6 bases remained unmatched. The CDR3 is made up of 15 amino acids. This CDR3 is CASSLRTGGRDTQYF. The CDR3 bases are TGCGCCAGCAGCTTGCGAACGGGGGGGCGAGATACGCAGTATTTT.

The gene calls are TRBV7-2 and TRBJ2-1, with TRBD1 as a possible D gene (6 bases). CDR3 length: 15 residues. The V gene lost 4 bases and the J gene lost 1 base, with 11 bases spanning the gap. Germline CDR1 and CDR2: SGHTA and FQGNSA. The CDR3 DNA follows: TGTGCCAGCAGCTCGGACGGACAGTCCTACAATGAGCAGTTCTTC. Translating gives CASSSDGQSYNEQFF.

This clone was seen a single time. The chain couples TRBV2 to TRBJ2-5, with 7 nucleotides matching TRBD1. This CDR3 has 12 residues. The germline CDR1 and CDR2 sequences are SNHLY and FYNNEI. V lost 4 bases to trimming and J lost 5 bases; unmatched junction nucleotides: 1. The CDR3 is CASSGQGETQYF. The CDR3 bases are TGTGCCAGCAGTGGACAGGGCGAGACCCAGTACTTC.